Listed below are T cell receptor beta chains from one sample, sequenced in a study of HIV-infected patients and healthy controls. TCRdb used MiXCR to reprocess the 5' RACE reads, holding one entry per CDR3 protein. Here the sample spans roughly 10,000 distinct CDR3 sequences, less than 9.5% being singletons. Source material: blood. Source of these receptors: an adult in good health. Both conserved end residues are part of each CDR3. The D gene is left open where the match is weak.

j_call cdr3_length v_call d_call cdr3_aa
TRBJ1-1 12 TRBV18 NA CASLIGNTEAFF
TRBJ2-1 17 TRBV7-9 NA CASSPRSPDDAYNEQFF
TRBJ2-3 15 TRBV2 TRBD1 CASSGNRGPSDTQYF
TRBJ1-1 14 TRBV7-8 NA CASSLRTENTEAFF
TRBJ2-2 17 TRBV5-4 TRBD1 CASSWGQVVSVTGELFF
TRBJ2-1 13 TRBV25-1 NA CASSDGGKYEQFF
TRBJ2-4 10 TRBV30 NA CAWSDNIQYF
TRBJ1-1 12 TRBV2 NA CASSAQGPEAFF
TRBJ1-1 13 TRBV20-1 NA CSARRQERAEAFF
TRBJ1-2 16 TRBV12-3/TRBV12-4 TRBD1 CASRGEPGQGYYGYTF
TRBJ1-1 15 TRBV5-6 TRBD1 CASSPGQAMNTEAFF
TRBJ2-3 16 TRBV11-2 NA CAILWMKVQGTDTQYF
TRBJ2-4 16 TRBV5-4 NA CASSSLGYGPKNIQYF
TRBJ1-2 15 TRBV7-2 NA CASSLVRVENYGYTF
TRBJ1-5 12 TRBV18 NA CASSAGYQPQHF
TRBJ2-5 14 TRBV30 NA CAWSVRGVGETQYF
TRBJ2-1 15 TRBV3-1 NA CASSQRDSRYNEQFF
TRBJ1-2 14 TRBV12-3/TRBV12-4 NA CASSGAGLQVGYTF
TRBJ1-2 17 TRBV4-1 TRBD1 CASSPSMSGQGNYGYTF
TRBJ2-7 16 TRBV7-9 TRBD1 CASSLASGQGSYEQYF
TRBJ1-1 12 TRBV6-6 NA CASSPDGAEAFF
TRBJ2-3 16 TRBV18 NA CASSPSEAGRRGTQYF
TRBJ2-3 12 TRBV18 NA CASSPAEDTQYF
TRBJ2-5 12 TRBV12-3/TRBV12-4 NA CASSYGTGTQYF
TRBJ2-5 14 TRBV13 NA CASRRSLYQETQYF
TRBJ1-1 15 TRBV18 NA CASSSNSGMNTEAFF
TRBJ1-3 14 TRBV12-3/TRBV12-4 NA CASSGGSSGNTIYF
TRBJ2-7 14 TRBV29-1 TRBD1 CSGIKTGSPYEQYF
TRBJ2-2 16 TRBV5-5 NA CASSFFANQNTGELFF
TRBJ1-1 15 TRBV5-1 NA CASSRQGDFFTEAFF
TRBJ2-1 14 TRBV10-2 TRBD1 CASGDREAYNEQFF
TRBJ1-1 14 TRBV5-5 NA CASSLVGANTEAFF